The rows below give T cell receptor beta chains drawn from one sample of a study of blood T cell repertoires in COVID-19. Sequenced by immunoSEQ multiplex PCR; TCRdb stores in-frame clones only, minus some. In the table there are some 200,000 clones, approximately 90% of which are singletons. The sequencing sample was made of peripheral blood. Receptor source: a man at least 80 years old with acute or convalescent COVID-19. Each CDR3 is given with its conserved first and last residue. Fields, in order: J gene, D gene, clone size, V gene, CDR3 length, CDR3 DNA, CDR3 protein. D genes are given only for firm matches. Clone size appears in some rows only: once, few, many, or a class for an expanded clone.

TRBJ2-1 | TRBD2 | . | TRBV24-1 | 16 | TGTGCCACCAGTTTCGGTCCGGCTAGCGGGAGTAATGAGCAGTTCTTC | CATSFGPASGSNEQFF
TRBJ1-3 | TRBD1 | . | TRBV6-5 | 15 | TGTGCCAGCAGGGATACAGGGGACTCTGGAAACACCATATATTTT | CASRDTGDSGNTIYF
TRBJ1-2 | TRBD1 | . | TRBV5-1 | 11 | TGCGCCAGCAGCTTGGAGGGGGCGCGCACCTTC | CASSLEGARTF
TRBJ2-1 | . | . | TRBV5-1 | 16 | TGCGCCAGCAGCTTGGCCTTGACTAGCTCCTACAATGAGCAGTTCTTC | CASSLALTSSYNEQFF
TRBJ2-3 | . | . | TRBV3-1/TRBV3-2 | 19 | TGTGCCAGCAGCCAAGATGTCGCCTTCTCCGGGAGTGGGACAGATACGCAGTATTTT | CASSQDVAFSGSGTDTQYF
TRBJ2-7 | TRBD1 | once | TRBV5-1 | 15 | TGCGCCAGCAGCACCCGGGACAGTGGTAGATACGAGCAGTACTTC | CASSTRDSGRYEQYF
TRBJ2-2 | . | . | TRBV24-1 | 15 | TGTGCCACCAGTGGCCCGCTCGGGGTCACCGGGGAGCTGTTTTTT | CATSGPLGVTGELFF
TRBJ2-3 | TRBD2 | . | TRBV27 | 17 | TGTGCCAGCAGGAGGAGGGGAGCGGGAGGCGTTGCAGATACGCAGTATTTT | CASRRRGAGGVADTQYF
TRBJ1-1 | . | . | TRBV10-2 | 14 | TGCGCCAGCAGGGAGATCGGGACTAACACTGAAGCTTTCTTT | CASREIGTNTEAFF
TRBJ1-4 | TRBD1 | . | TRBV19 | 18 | TGTGCCAGTGGGATGGACAGGGCCGGTTTCGGCCCCGGAGAAAAACTGTTTTTT | CASGMDRAGFGPGEKLFF
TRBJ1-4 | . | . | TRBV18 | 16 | TGTGCCAGCTCACCACCCGACAGTTCAACTAATGAAAAACTGTTTTTT | CASSPPDSSTNEKLFF
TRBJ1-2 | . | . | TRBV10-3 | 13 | TGTGCCATCAGTAAGGACAAAAACTATGGCTACACCTTC | CAISKDKNYGYTF
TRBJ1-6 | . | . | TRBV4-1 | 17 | TGCGCCAGCAGCCAAGATGATGGCCGCTCCTATAATTCACCCCTCCACTTT | CASSQDDGRSYNSPLHF
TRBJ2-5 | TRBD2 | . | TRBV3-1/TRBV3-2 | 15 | TGTGCCAGCAGCCAAGTCGGGACTAGCTGGGAGACCCAGTACTTC | CASSQVGTSWETQYF
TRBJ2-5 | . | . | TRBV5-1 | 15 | TGCGCCAGCAGCGCGGTAGGCAGAGGACAAGAGACCCAGTACTTC | CASSAVGRGQETQYF
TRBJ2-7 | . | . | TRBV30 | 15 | TGTGCCTGGAGTGTACTTGCGGGTTACACCTACGAGCAGTACTTC | CAWSVLAGYTYEQYF
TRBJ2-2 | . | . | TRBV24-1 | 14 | TGTGCCACCAGTCTCAATGAACTTTCCGGGGAGCTGTTTTTT | CATSLNELSGELFF
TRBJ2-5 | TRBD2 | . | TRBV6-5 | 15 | TGTGCCACCATATCGATAGCGGGAGTCGGCGAGACCCAGTACTTC | CATISIAGVGETQYF
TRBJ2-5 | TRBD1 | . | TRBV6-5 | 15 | TGTGCCAGCAGTTACTCAATGACAGGGGCTGAGACCCAGTACTTC | CASSYSMTGAETQYF
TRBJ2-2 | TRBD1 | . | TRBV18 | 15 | TGTGCCAGCTCACCAACACAGGGGGGAACCGGGGAGCTGTTTTTT | CASSPTQGGTGELFF
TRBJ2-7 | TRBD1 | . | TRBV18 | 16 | TGTGCCAGCTCACCTGGACAGGGGACCCTCTCCTACGAGCAGTACTTC | CASSPGQGTLSYEQYF
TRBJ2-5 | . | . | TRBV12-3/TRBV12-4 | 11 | TGTGCCAGCAGTTCGAGTGAGACCCAGTACTTC | CASSSSETQYF
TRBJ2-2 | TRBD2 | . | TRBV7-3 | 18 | TGTGCCAGCAGCTCCCAGACTAGCGGGGCCCCGAGGGCCGGGGAGCTGTTTTTT | CASSSQTSGAPRAGELFF
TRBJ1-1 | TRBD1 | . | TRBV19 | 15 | TGTGCCAGTAGTGTCGACAGGGCCGCTAACACTGAAGCTTTCTTT | CASSVDRAANTEAFF
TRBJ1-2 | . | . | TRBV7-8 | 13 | TGTGCCAGCAGCTTTGACAGGAACTATGGCTACACCTTC | CASSFDRNYGYTF
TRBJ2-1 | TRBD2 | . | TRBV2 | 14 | TGTGCCAGCAGGGGTAGCGGGAGCTACAATGAGCAGTTCTTC | CASRGSGSYNEQFF
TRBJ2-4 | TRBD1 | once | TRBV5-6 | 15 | TGTGCCAGCAGCTTGGTCGACAGGGATGGAGACATTCAGTACTTC | CASSLVDRDGDIQYF
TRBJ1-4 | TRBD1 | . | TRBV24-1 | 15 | TGTGCCACCAGTGCCGCGACAGGGCCGGGGGAAAAACTGTTTTTT | CATSAATGPGEKLFF
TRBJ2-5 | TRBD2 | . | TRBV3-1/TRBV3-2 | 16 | TGTGCCAGCAGCCAAGGACTAGCCATTCTCCAAGAGACCCAGTACTTC | CASSQGLAILQETQYF
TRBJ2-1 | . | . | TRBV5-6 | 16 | TGTGCCAGCAGCTCGCTCGGCAGGGGTATCTACAATGAGCAGTTCTTC | CASSSLGRGIYNEQFF
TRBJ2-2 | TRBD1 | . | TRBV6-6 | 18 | TGTGCCAGCAGTCCGGGACAGGGGCCGTACCGCGGCACCGGGGAGCTGTTTTTT | CASSPGQGPYRGTGELFF
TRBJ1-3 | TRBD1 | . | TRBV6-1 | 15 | TGTGCCAGCAGTGAACTGACAGGGCCCGGGAACACCATATATTTT | CASSELTGPGNTIYF
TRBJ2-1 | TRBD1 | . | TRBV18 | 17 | TGTGCCAGCTCACCACCCGTTCTCGACAGGGCAACGAATGAGCAGTTCTTC | CASSPPVLDRATNEQFF
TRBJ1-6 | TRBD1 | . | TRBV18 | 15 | TGTGCCAGCTCACCGGGGACAGGGGGAGATTCACCCCTCCACTTT | CASSPGTGGDSPLHF